This T cell receptor beta chain was observed in a study of T cell responses to AZD1222 COVID-19 vaccine. Overall study findings and caveats: Donors, mostly white British, included more females; clonal diversity was possibly underestimated. Unmutated variant regions are reportedly the target of nearly half of TCRs that are spike-specific. Spike-specific TCR breadth and depth rose after two AZD1222 doses.

Sequencing used immunoSEQ multiplex PCR; TCRdb keeps in-frame clones, though not all of them. The sample has some 150,000 clones; approximately 85% are singletons. Concerning this clone: Its target is unknown.

The germline V gene has CDR1 SGHTA and CDR2 FQGTGA. CDR3 size: 13 residues. V was pared by 6 bases and J by 4 bases, with 12 bases between. This material consisted of peripheral blood, taken 28 days after the second dose of the MenACWY control vaccine. This sequence originates from an adult who received the MenACWY meningococcal vaccine as a control. The chain is built from TRBV7-3 and TRBJ1-2, with a weak D call TRBD1 (6 bases). The CDR3 nucleotides read TGTGCCAGCAGTGAAGAGGGGGGCTATGGCTACACCTTC. It yields the protein CASSEEGGYGYTF.